This TCR beta chain appears in the sequencing data of a study of T-cell memory formation after mild COVID-19 (dated by TCRdb to the early 2020s). Study-level background: Most TCR sequence clusters were specific to one of the two donors. In a couple of donors, T-cell clones that expanded and contracted after mild COVID-19 were followed by sequencing TCRalpha and TCRbeta repertoires longitudinally. Two young, previously healthy adult volunteers, one female and one male, were included in the cohort.

Instrument used: Illumina NovaSeq 6000. TCRalpha and TCRbeta cDNA libraries were constructed by 5'RACE with constant-segment primers, with sample barcodes and unique molecular identifiers being introduced. Trizol reagent was used to extract RNA from every sample. Amplification of the libraries took two PCR steps, and the second step added a second sample barcode plus Illumina TruSeq adapters. Libraries were sequenced on an Illumina NovaSeq with 2 x 150 bp paired-end reads. For the original study's pipeline: Demultiplexing of reads and collapsing into UMI-guided consensus sequences were performed with migec v1.2.7. Using mixcr v2.1.11, UMI consensuses were aligned to TRA and TRB V and J templates and then assembled into clonotypes. Clonotypes were classified as expanded or contracted when called significant by both edgeR and NoisET, with noise models trained on biological replicates. For edgeR calls, the thresholds were a false discovery rate-adjusted p below 0.01 and a log2 fold-change of 1. As an exploratory analysis of dynamics, max-normalized trajectories of the 1000 most abundant clonotypes were examined with PCA combined with hierarchical clustering. Each responding clone was given a CD4 or CD8 phenotype based on the CD4+ and CD8+ repertoires, which had been sequenced separately. TCRdb reanalyzed the raw reads on its own, using fastp at Q25 for trimming and MiXCR for clone calling, and kept in-frame beta chains. CDR3 protein duplicates are merged, each entry listing the most common genes and DNA. Clone size and V and J calls follow TCRdb, not the original study. This sample gives a few hundred thousand distinct CDR3 sequences in total; approximately 15% of them show up just once. 20% to 25% of the sample is held by the ten biggest clonotypes.

There are 19 amino acids in the CDR3, from cysteine to phenylalanine inclusive. The sequence is cut down to CDR3 DNA, 57 bases in frame from base 1. V trim: 2 bases; J trim: 1 base; unmatched bases: 12. General findings and caveats noted by the study authors: Whether the second-wave clones peaking on day 37 were SARS-CoV-2 specific was not confirmed. Only a couple of mild cases were covered by the study, and larger cohorts that include severe cases with pre-infection samples were considered necessary. Clones that contracted from day 15 to 85 showed balanced CD4/CD8 phenotypes, whereas a second wave of clones that expanded from day 15 to 37 leaned towards CD4+. Contracting CD4+ clones were found mainly in CM and EM memory subsets, while CD8+ clones were enriched in EMRA. Some responding clones were detected in pre-infection memory, which suggested that pre-existing cross-reactive memory T cells had joined the SARS-CoV-2 response.

PBMCs were isolated by Ficoll-Paque density gradient centrifugation. This clonotype was detected only a few times. Its antigen is unknown. No base qualities exist here, and no much larger clone lies one base off it. The sequenced sample was PBMCs or a T cell subset sorted from them (not recorded which). The receptor was isolated from a man younger than 35 who had mild COVID-19 (a few samples of this study predate the infection). The sample titles of this study are shuffled in the database, so cell type and time point are left out; the donor was told from shared clones. The sequence joins TRBV23-1 to TRBJ2-4, with 9 bases in between that match TRBD1. TRBV23-1 is designated an ORF whose function remains uncertain. This receptor has the CDR3 CASSQTGTGYLSAKNIQYF. The nucleotide sequence is TGCGCCAGCAGTCAAACTGGGACAGGGTATTTAAGCGCCAAAAACATTCAGTACTTC.